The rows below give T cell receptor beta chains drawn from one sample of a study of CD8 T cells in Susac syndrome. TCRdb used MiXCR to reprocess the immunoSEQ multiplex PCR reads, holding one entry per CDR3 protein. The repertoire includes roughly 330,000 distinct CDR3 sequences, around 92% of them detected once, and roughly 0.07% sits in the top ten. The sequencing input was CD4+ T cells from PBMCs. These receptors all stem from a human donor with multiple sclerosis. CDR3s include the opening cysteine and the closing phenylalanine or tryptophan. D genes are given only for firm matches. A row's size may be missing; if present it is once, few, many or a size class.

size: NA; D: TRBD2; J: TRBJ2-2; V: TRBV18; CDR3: CASSSRTSGRSTGELFF; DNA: TGTGCCAGCTCATCAAGGACTAGCGGGAGGAGCACCGGGGAGCTGTTTTTT
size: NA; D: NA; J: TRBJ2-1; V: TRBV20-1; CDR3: CSASLTSNEQFF; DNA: TGCAGTGCTAGTCTGACTTCGAATGAGCAGTTCTTC
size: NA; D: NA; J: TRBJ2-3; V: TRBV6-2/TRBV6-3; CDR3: CASSYSPGVRDTQYF; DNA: TGTGCCAGCAGTTACTCGCCTGGCGTTCGAGATACGCAGTATTTT
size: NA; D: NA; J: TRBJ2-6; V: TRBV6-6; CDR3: CASSWGVSGANVLTF; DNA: TGTGCCAGCAGTTGGGGAGTATCTGGGGCCAACGTCCTGACTTTC
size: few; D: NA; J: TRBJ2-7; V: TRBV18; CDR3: CASSRTDSYEQYF; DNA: TGTGCCAGCTCACGGACAGACTCCTACGAGCAGTACTTC
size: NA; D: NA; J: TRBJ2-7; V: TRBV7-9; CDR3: CASSVQGVEGLDF; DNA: TGTGCCAGCAGCGTCCAGGGCGTCGAAGGTTTGGACTTC
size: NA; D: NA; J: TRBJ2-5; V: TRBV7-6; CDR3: CASSLGRPGGTQYF; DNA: TGTGCCAGCAGCTTAGGCAGGCCCGGAGGGACCCAGTACTTC
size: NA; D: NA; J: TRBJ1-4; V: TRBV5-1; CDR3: CASSVEGPATNEKLFF; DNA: TGCGCCAGCAGCGTGGAGGGGCCCGCAACTAATGAAAAACTGTTTTTT
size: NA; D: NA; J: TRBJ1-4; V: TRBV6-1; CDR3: CASTKSGAPDEKLFF; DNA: TGTGCCAGCACCAAATCAGGGGCCCCGGATGAAAAACTGTTTTTT
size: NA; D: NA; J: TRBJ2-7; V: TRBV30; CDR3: CAWSHLPSSYEQYF; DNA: TGTGCCTGGAGTCACCTACCCTCATCCTACGAGCAGTACTTC
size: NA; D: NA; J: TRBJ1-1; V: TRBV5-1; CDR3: CASSLGHGTRNTEAFF; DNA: TGCGCCAGCAGCTTGGGGCACGGTACCAGAAACACTGAAGCTTTCTTT
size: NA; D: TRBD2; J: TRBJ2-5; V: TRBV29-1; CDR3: CSVELLAGVSAETQYF; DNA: TGCAGCGTTGAATTGTTAGCGGGAGTGTCAGCGGAGACCCAGTACTTC
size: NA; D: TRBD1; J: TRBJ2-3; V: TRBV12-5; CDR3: CASGLATGADTQYF; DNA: TGTGCTAGTGGTTTGGCCACAGGGGCGGATACGCAGTATTTT
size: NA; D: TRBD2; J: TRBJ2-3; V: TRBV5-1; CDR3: CASSLLSLAGGTQYF; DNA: TGCGCCAGCAGCTTGTTGTCTCTAGCGGGAGGTACGCAGTATTTT
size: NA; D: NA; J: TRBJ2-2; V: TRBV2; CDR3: CASSPAAGFGYTGELFF; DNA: TGTGCCAGCAGCCCTGCGGCAGGGTTTGGTTACACCGGGGAGCTGTTTTTT
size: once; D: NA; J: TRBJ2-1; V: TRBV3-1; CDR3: CASSPHPLGASDNEQFF; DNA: TGTGCCAGCAGCCCCCACCCGCTAGGGGCGAGCGACAATGAGCAGTTCTTC
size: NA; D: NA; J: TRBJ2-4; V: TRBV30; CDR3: CAWGDPGDIQYF; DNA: TGTGCCTGGGGGGACCCCGGGGACATTCAGTACTTC
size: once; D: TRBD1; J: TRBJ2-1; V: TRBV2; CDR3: CASSEIGTGGDEQFF; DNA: TGTGCCAGCAGTGAAATAGGGACAGGGGGCGATGAGCAGTTCTTC
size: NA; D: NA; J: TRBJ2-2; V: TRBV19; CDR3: CASRRSGTGELFF; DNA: TGTGCCAGTAGAAGGTCGGGCACCGGGGAGCTGTTTTTT
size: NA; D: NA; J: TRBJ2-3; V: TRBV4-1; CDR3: CASSQDDRLGADTQYF; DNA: TGCGCCAGCAGCCAAGACGACCGTTTAGGGGCCGATACGCAGTATTTT
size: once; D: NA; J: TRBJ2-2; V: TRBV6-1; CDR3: CASSVVSTGAGELFF; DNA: TGTGCCAGCAGTGTAGTCTCAACGGGGGCCGGGGAGCTGTTTTTT
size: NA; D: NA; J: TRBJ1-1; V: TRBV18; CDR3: CASSRAENTEAFF; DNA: TGTGCCAGCTCCCGGGCGGAGAACACTGAAGCTTTCTTT